This T cell receptor (beta chain) was identified during a study of blood T cell repertoires in COVID-19. For the study at large: Donors in the United States, Italy and Spain gave samples during acute or convalescent COVID-19. PBMCs, B-cell-depleted T cells, or T cells were the source of the cDNA or gDNA that made up the material.

The ends were cut back, 0 bases at V and 6 bases at J, with 10 bases in the middle. Looked up from germline, CDR1 is SGHNT and CDR2 is YYREEE (reference sequence). This CDR3 comprises 14 residues. Original data processing: From reference gene primer amplification, estimates of nucleated cell counts were derived. Profiled with immunoSEQ multiplex PCR; TCRdb holds only in-frame clones, not every one. The DNA was the basis for D and trimming; V, J and clone size are from that table. The sample records about 200,000 clones, roughly 82% being singletons. Sequenced sample: peripheral blood. The receptor was isolated from a human donor in a cohort sampled during active COVID-19. The rearrangement joins TRBV5-4 to TRBJ1-5; D may be TRBD1 (5 bases). The CDR3 sequence: CASSLGGEGQPQHF. DNA for the CDR3: TGTGCCAGCAGCTTGGGGGGGGAGGGTCAGCCCCAGCATTTT. Full variable domain (missing parts from reference TRBV5-4 and TRBJ1-5): ETGVTQSPTHLIKTRGQQVTLRCSSQSGHNTVSWYQQALGQGPQFIFQYYREEENGRGNFPPRFSGLQFPNYSSELNVNALELDDSALYLCASSLGGEGQPQHFGDGTRLSIL.